These 26 T cell receptor beta chains share one sample of origin, sequenced in a study of T cells in Graves' hyperthyroidism and ophthalmopathy. Amplification of TCR beta CDR3 regions was performed using RNA transcripts as template. An initial round of RT-PCR targeting the TCR CDR3 relied on the HTBI primer set. Using its own MiXCR run on the multiplex PCR reads, TCRdb lists one record per CDR3 protein. Here the sample spans around 660,000 distinct CDR3 sequences, 45% being singletons. The material sequenced was peripheral blood or thyroid tissue (not recorded which). These receptors were collected from an adult man with Graves' disease, either hyperthyroidism or ophthalmopathy (not recorded which).

This clonotype has a handful of counts. The chain couples TRBV6-5 to TRBJ2-5; no clear D gene. The germline V gene encodes CDR1 MNHEY and CDR2 SVGAGI. The V and J ends lost 6 bases and 4 bases respectively, with 12 bases between them. The CDR3 loop spans 13 amino acids. DNA of the CDR3: TGTGCCAGCAGAAGAGGTACCGCAGAGACCCAGTACTTC. It specifies CASRRGTAETQYF.

This clonotype was detected many times. The chain couples TRBV19 to TRBJ1-1; D is uncertain. Between the trimmed V and J ends, which lost 6 bases and 1 base, there was a span of 9 bases. Germline lookup yields CDR1 LNHDA and CDR2 SQIVND (reference sequence). This CDR3 has 13 amino acids. Here the CDR3 DNA reads TGTGCCAGTAGAGCCGACAAGAACACTGAAGCTTTCTTT. Its translation: CASRADKNTEAFF.

With regard to this clonotype: It may be a read error: a sequence one base away is much more abundant. The chain carries TRBV2 and TRBJ1-4; possible D gene TRBD1, 6 bases. The CDR3 extends over 15 amino acids. Trimming shortened V by 4 bases and J by 8 bases, and 17 bases separated the two germline ends. Germline V CDR1 and CDR2: SNHLY, FYNNEI. The CDR3 loop is CASSGYAGVEEKLFF. In DNA form, the CDR3 reads TGTGCCAGCAGTGGATATGCAGGGGTTGAAGAAAAACTGTTTTTT.

Ten or more counts support this clonotype. This chain joins TRBV29-1 and TRBJ2-5; D may match TRBD1 or TRBD2 (5 bases each). The CDR3 covers 14 residues. V lost 7 bases, J lost 5 bases, and 20 bases lay in between. The germline V gene has CDR1 SQVTM and CDR2 ANQGSEA. The CDR3 loop is CSASSGTLVETQYF. The CDR3 DNA follows: TGCAGCGCCTCGTCCGGGACCCTGGTGGAGACCCAGTACTTC.

The chain carries TRBV7-9 and TRBJ2-6, with TRBD1 matching 8 bases. The CDR3 length is 14 residues. J gave up 3 bases and V 8 bases, and 3 bases lay outside the gene matches. In germline, CDR1 is SEHNR, CDR2 FQNEAQ (reference sequence). CDR3 DNA sequence: TGTGCCAGCGGGACAGGAGGTGGGGCCAACGTCCTGACTTTC. This translates into CASGTGGGANVLTF. Full variable domain (rest looked up from reference TRBV7-9 and TRBJ2-6): DTGVSQNPRHKITKRGQNVTFRCDPISEHNRLYWYRQTLGQGPEFLTYFQNEAQLEKSRLLSDRFSAERPKGSFSTLEIQRTEQGDSAMYLCASGTGGGANVLTFGAGSRLTVL.

The chain has TRBV7-9 and TRBJ1-4, with a weak D call TRBD1 (6 bases). Germline assignment: CDR1 SEHNR and CDR2 FQNEAQ (reference sequence). The CDR3 spans 15 residues. With 4 bases removed from V and 4 bases from J, the gap between germline ends came to 13 bases. The CDR3 DNA follows: TGTGCCAGCAGCTCGGGGACACTATTTAATGAAAAACTGTTTTTT. It yields the protein CASSSGTLFNEKLFF.

V usage is TRBV29-1 and J usage is TRBJ1-1; D is unresolved. CDR1 and CDR2 (germline): SQVTM, ANQGSEA. Trimming took 6 bases from V and 5 from J, leaving 16 bases between them. CDR3 length: 13 amino acids. The CDR3 nucleotides are TGCAGCGTAGATGGCAGTCTGATTACTGAAGCTTTCTTT. This gives the protein CSVDGSLITEAFF.

The V call is TRBV5-1, the J call TRBJ2-7; maybe TRBD1 (7 bases). Trimming took 4 bases from V and 2 from J, leaving 13 bases between them. Germline V gene sequence: CDR1 SGHRS, CDR2 YFSETQ. The CDR3 loop spans 14 amino acids. CDR3 sequence: CASSRGDSTYEQYF. The CDR3 nucleotides are TGCGCCAGCAGCCGCGGGGACAGCACCTACGAGCAGTACTTC.

This sequence joins TRBV10-3 and TRBJ1-4; 9 nucleotides line up with TRBD1. The CDR3 is 18 amino acids. Germline CDR1 reads ENHRY; CDR2 reads SYGVKD. J was trimmed by 12 bases and V by 0 bases; bases with no gene match: 17. The CDR3 reads CAISESGGTGYAEEELFF. The CDR3 coding sequence is TGTGCCATCAGTGAGTCCGGCGGGACAGGGTACGCGGAGGAAGAACTGTTTTTT.

The V call is TRBV10-3, the J call TRBJ2-7, with 12 nucleotides matching TRBD1. J gave up 2 bases and V 6 bases, and 2 bases lay outside the gene matches. This CDR3 is 14 amino acids long. Per the germline V gene, CDR1 is ENHRY and CDR2 is SYGVKD. The CDR3 here is CAISGTGGTYEQYF. In nucleotides, the CDR3 is TGTGCCATCAGCGGGACAGGGGGCACCTACGAGCAGTACTTC.

The V gene is TRBV6-5, the J gene TRBJ1-2, with D possibly matching TRBD1 (6 bases). Per germline, CDR1 MNHEY and CDR2 SVGAGI. Between the trimmed V and J ends, which lost 6 bases and 4 bases, there was a span of 15 bases. The CDR3 loop spans 14 amino acids. DNA for the CDR3: TGTGCCAGCAGGCTGGACAGAATCGGCTATGGCTACACCTTC. This encodes CASRLDRIGYGYTF.

This CDR3 is CASSLGDIGPYGYTF. The CDR3 bases are TGTGCCAGCAGCTTGGGGGACATTGGCCCCTATGGCTACACCTTC. The rearrangement links TRBV7-2 to TRBJ1-2; a possible D gene is TRBD1 (6 bases). The length of the CDR3 is 15 residues. Germline loops: CDR1 SGHTA, CDR2 FQGNSA. V was pared by 3 bases and J by 4 bases, with 15 bases between.

The table lists this clonotype with a few counts. The chain carries TRBV7-6 and TRBJ2-7; D ambiguous. The CDR3 extends over 15 amino acids. Deletions cut 5 bases from V and 0 bases from J, with 14 bases between. The V gene's germline CDR1 is SGHVS and CDR2 FNYEAQ. The chain's CDR3 is CASSPGTAVSYEQYF. The DNA for the CDR3 is TGTGCCAGCAGCCCAGGAACAGCAGTCTCCTACGAGCAGTACTTC. The full variable domain, with the rest looked up from reference TRBV7-6 and TRBJ2-7, is GAGVSQSPRYKVTKRGQDVALRCDPISGHVSLYWYRQALGQGPEFLTYFNYEAQQDKSGLPNDRFSAERPEGSISTLTIQRTEQRDSAMYRCASSPGTAVSYEQYFGPGTRLTVT.

This clonotype was observed many times. The chain has TRBV7-9 and TRBJ2-7, with a weak D call TRBD2 (5 bases). V was shortened by 5 bases and J by 1 base, with 15 bases between the two germline ends. CDR1 is SEHNR and CDR2 is FQNEAQ in the germline V gene (reference sequence). This CDR3 is built from 15 residues. The CDR3 bases are TGTGCCAGCAGCCCACGGGAAGGAGTGTCCTACGAGCAGTACTTC. It specifies CASSPREGVSYEQYF. Variable domain in full (rest from reference TRBV7-9 and TRBJ2-7): DTGVSQNPRHKITKRGQNVTFRCDPISEHNRLYWYRQTLGQGPEFLTYFQNEAQLEKSRLLSDRFSAERPKGSFSTLEIQRTEQGDSAMYLCASSPREGVSYEQYFGPGTRLTVT.

V usage is TRBV6-1 and J usage is TRBJ2-7; 7 nucleotides agree with TRBD1. The CDR3 sequence is 13 residues long. The V gene's germline CDR1 is MNHNS and CDR2 SASEGT. Trimming at V came to 4 bases and at J to 3 bases, leaving 3 bases not matched to a gene. The CDR3 loop is CASSAGQFYEQYF. The CDR3 bases are TGTGCCAGCAGTGCGGGACAGTTCTACGAGCAGTACTTC.

This clonotype was picked up many times. The genes are TRBV7-2 and TRBJ2-5, with D perhaps matching TRBD2 (6 bases). CDR1 and CDR2 from the germline V gene are SGHTA and FQGNSA. V was shortened by 1 base and J by 3 bases, with 6 bases between the two germline ends. There are 13 residues in the CDR3. The CDR3 region is CASSLGLEETQYF. The CDR3 nucleotides are TGTGCCAGCAGCTTAGGACTAGAAGAGACCCAGTACTTC.

Only one count was recorded for this clonotype. This may stem from a read error, because a much larger clone lies one nucleotide away. This chain connects TRBV29-1 to TRBJ1-2; 7 nucleotides agree with TRBD1. The CDR3 is made up of 11 amino acids. Germline assignment: CDR1 SQVTM and CDR2 ANQGSEA. The ends lost 4 bases at V and 8 bases at J; junction bases unmatched: 4. CDR3 loop: CSVGDREGYTF. The CDR3 bases are TGCAGCGTTGGAGACAGGGAAGGCTACACCTTC.

The rearrangement joins TRBV25-1 to TRBJ1-1; 10 bases line up with TRBD1. Germline V gene sequence: CDR1 MGHDK, CDR2 SYGVNS. The CDR3 has 16 residues. V shed 7 bases, J shed 2 bases, and the junction held 10 bases outside the gene matches. For the CDR3, the DNA is TGTGCCAGCACAACCGGGACAGGGGCACGAAACACTGAAGCTTTCTTT. Its translation: CASTTGTGARNTEAFF. Complete variable domain (other parts from reference TRBV25-1 and TRBJ1-1): EADIYQTPRYLVIGTGKKITLECSQTMGHDKMYWYQQDPGMELHLIHYSYGVNSTEKGDLSSESTVSRIRTEHFPLTLESARPSHTSQYLCASTTGTGARNTEAFFGQGTRLTVV.

This clonotype has a single count. V and J are TRBV5-8 and TRBJ1-4; no reliable D call. CDR3 size: 16 residues. Germline V gene sequence: CDR1 SGHTS, CDR2 YDEGEE. Trimming cost V 0 bases and J 0 bases, with 9 bases left between them. CDR3 nucleotide sequence: TGTGCCAGCAGCTTGGGACCGGGCTCAACTAATGAAAAACTGTTTTTT. Amino acid sequence: CASSLGPGSTNEKLFF.

This clonotype was seen a handful of times. The rearrangement links TRBV7-9 to TRBJ2-5; D remains unclear. This CDR3 comprises 14 residues. The germline V gene encodes CDR1 SEHNR and CDR2 FQNEAQ (reference sequence). Trimming removed 1 base at V and 1 base at J, with 7 bases between. The CDR3 DNA sequence: TGTGCCAGCAGCTTAGTCGGACCCCAAGAGACCCAGTACTTC. This codes for CASSLVGPQETQYF.

The chain employs TRBV7-8 and TRBJ2-7; TRBD1 agrees at 11 bases. This CDR3 spans 15 amino acids. Germline CDR1 reads SGHVS; CDR2 reads FQNEAQ. Trimming at V came to 3 bases and at J to 5 bases, leaving 6 bases not matched to a gene. Written as DNA, the CDR3 is TGTGCCAGCAGCTTCCGGGACAGGGGGTGGAACGAGCAGTACTTC. It yields the protein CASSFRDRGWNEQYF.

This clonotype was detected only a few times. At one end the junction does not follow the germline gene, possibly because of a read error. The genes are TRBV20-1 and TRBJ2-2; 7 bases match TRBD2. CDR1 and CDR2 (germline): DFQATT, SNEGSKA (reference sequence). The CDR3 runs 11 residues. CDR3 region: CAGENTGELFF. Here the CDR3 DNA reads TGTGCGGGGGAGAACACCGGGGAGCTGTTTTTT.

This clonotype was observed at least ten times. The chain joins TRBV7-9 to TRBJ1-2; no clear D gene. CDR1 is SEHNR and CDR2 is FQNEAQ in the germline V gene (reference sequence). The CDR3 runs to 14 residues. Trimming left V 5 bases short and J 5 bases short, with 15 bases between. This CDR3 reads CASSPSVGGYGYTF. CDR3 sequence (DNA): TGTGCCAGCAGCCCCTCTGTGGGTGGGTATGGCTACACCTTC. Based on the CDR3 plus reference TRBV7-9 and TRBJ1-2, the full variable domain is DTGVSQNPRHKITKRGQNVTFRCDPISEHNRLYWYRQTLGQGPEFLTYFQNEAQLEKSRLLSDRFSAERPKGSFSTLEIQRTEQGDSAMYLCASSPSVGGYGYTFGSGTRLTVV.

This clonotype has just a few counts. The chain combines TRBV6-6 with TRBJ1-4; TRBD1 might be the D (6 bases). Trimming removed 7 bases at V and 5 bases at J, with 8 bases between. The CDR3 contains 12 residues. Germline CDR1 is MNHNY and CDR2 is SVGAGI (reference sequence). The CDR3 region is CASTQGNEKLFF. The CDR3 nucleotides read TGTGCCAGCACACAGGGCAATGAAAAACTGTTTTTT.

The chain joins TRBV7-9 to TRBJ1-6; tentatively, D is TRBD1 (5 bases). CDR1 is SEHNR, CDR2 FQNEAQ, per germline (reference sequence). Between the trimmed V and J ends, which lost 3 bases and 2 bases, there was a span of 8 bases. This CDR3 has 15 amino acids. Here the CDR3 DNA reads TGTGCCAGCAGCTTGGGACGGACCTATAATTCACCCCTCCACTTT. Its protein product is CASSLGRTYNSPLHF.

This clonotype came up many times. The CDR3 region has the DNA TGCAGTGCTAGAGATGAAAAACTGTTTTTT. This sequence encodes CSARDEKLFF. This chain connects TRBV20-1 to TRBJ1-4; no definite D call. Trimming pared 0 bases from V and 7 bases from J, leaving 0 bases between. The CDR3 spans 10 residues. In germline, CDR1 is DFQATT, CDR2 SNEGSKA (reference sequence).